This is a list of T cell receptor beta chains from one sample in a study of vaccination and CD4 T cells after COVID-19. No cognate antigen is known for these TCRs. TCRdb reanalysed the PCR reads using MiXCR and keeps one entry per CDR3 protein. The repertoire holds 13,000 or so distinct CDR3 sequences, with 44% as singletons. Sample: CD4+ T cells from blood, cultured in vitro. All receptors come from a human donor who had recovered from COVID-19. CDR3s leave out the opening cysteine and the closing phenylalanine or tryptophan.

v_gene	j_gene	CDR3aa
TRBV6-2/TRBV6-3	TRBJ2-7	ASSSWPGQGFTHEQY
TRBV5-1	TRBJ2-5	ASSNEGNLETQY
TRBV6-2/TRBV6-3	TRBJ1-5	ASSAGGARAAQH
TRBV5-8	TRBJ2-3	ASSLGGVLTDTQY
TRBV20-1	TRBJ1-3	SAPRQGSGNTIY
TRBV30	TRBJ1-2	AWRNSRDIGWGNYGYT
TRBV5-8	TRBJ2-3	ASSSSGRAVTDTQY
TRBV6-4	TRBJ2-2	ASSDRTGFGTGELF
TRBV27	TRBJ2-7	ASSLRAVGAPGYEQY
TRBV7-2	TRBJ1-6	ASSLGSRTPLH
TRBV5-8	TRBJ2-7	ASSLGTGYEQY
TRBV12-3/TRBV12-4	TRBJ2-2	ASTPGLAGTGELF
TRBV2	TRBJ2-3	ASSVMADRTDTQY
TRBV7-9	TRBJ2-1	ASSLSLPSYNEQF
TRBV28	TRBJ2-7	ASSKPGLAALGEQY
TRBV20-1	TRBJ2-3	SVSPDGPIDTQY
TRBV27	TRBJ2-4	ASRPTGVENIQY
TRBV5-4	TRBJ2-6	ASRGRGLAGANVLT
TRBV7-9	TRBJ1-1	ASSLEPRAMNTEAF
TRBV7-2	TRBJ1-1	ASSRRENTEAF
TRBV20-1	TRBJ1-1	SARSANTEAF
TRBV6-1	TRBJ1-2	ASRQSGGESGYT
TRBV6-1	TRBJ2-3	ASSESAAGGTDTQY
TRBV11-3	TRBJ1-1	ASSPRRNSLNTEAF
TRBV7-3	TRBJ2-5	ASSPNRGETQY
TRBV7-9	TRBJ2-3	ASSWQGVGTDTQY
TRBV7-2	TRBJ2-2	ASSPISGGNTGELF
TRBV5-6	TRBJ1-2	ASSGQGALWSGYT
TRBV18	TRBJ2-1	ASSPGGVNEQF
TRBV28	TRBJ2-1	ASSLPRLHINNEQF
TRBV6-2/TRBV6-3	TRBJ2-3	ASKAGITDTQY
TRBV20-1	TRBJ1-6	SVRTENNSPLH
TRBV28	TRBJ1-2	ASSLSRGGGYGYT
TRBV2	TRBJ2-7	ASSSGSYEQY
TRBV5-1	TRBJ1-1	ASSLAEGGMNTEAF
TRBV28	TRBJ1-6	ASREVNSPLH
TRBV27	TRBJ1-1	ASSLKSGMNTEAF
TRBV10-2	TRBJ1-6	ASSELGGSPLH
TRBV5-1	TRBJ1-6	ASSLAATGTNSPLH
TRBV20-1	TRBJ1-5	SAADRAQPQH
TRBV20-1	TRBJ1-1	SADTGDWGTEAF
TRBV6-2/TRBV6-3	TRBJ2-3	ASSYRGTDTQY
TRBV24-1	TRBJ2-7	ATSGDNHYEQY
TRBV20-1	TRBJ2-4	SARAQGGTQY
TRBV20-1	TRBJ1-1	SAYAGKNTEAF